The T cell receptor beta chain under discussion was sequenced for a study of T cells in women clearing cervical HPV infection. Study context: Only a few women had HLA typing results available.

Clones were sequenced by immunoSEQ multiplex PCR, and TCRdb holds only the in-frame ones, with some missing. This sample contains about 32,000 clones. For this clone: Its antigen is not known. The CDR3 extends 3 residues past the end of the read, so its final part is completed from the germline J gene.

Study results and limitations: Associations may precede or follow infection; HPV-specific or memory T cells were not isolated.

CDR3 length: 13 residues. Trimming removed 5 bases from V and 5 bases from J; junction bases left unmatched: 7. Germline values: CDR1 DFQATT, CDR2 SNEGSKA (reference sequence). Sequencing was done on a sample of blood buffy coat. This TCR was sampled from a woman between 18 and 70 years old with a cervical HPV16 infection that either progressed to CIN3+ or cleared (not recorded which). The rearrangement uses TRBV20-1 and TRBJ1-2, with 8 bases that match TRBD1. Incomplete CDR3 DNA: TGCAGTGCTCAGACAGGGGTAGGGTATGGC. This sequence encodes CSAQTGVGYG. The entire CDR3 protein is CSAQTGVGYGYTF.